These 5 T cell receptor beta chains came from one sample sequenced in a study of blood T cells in healthy people across ages. A sample-barcoded 5' primer and a J-beta primer mix were used in a second PCR of roughly 6 to 11 cycles. TCRdb passed the 5' RACE reads through MiXCR, listing each CDR3 protein once. The sample shows roughly 1.5 million distinct CDR3 sequences, 42% of them seen only once. The sequencing sample was made of blood. Receptors originate from a woman aged 18 to 35 in good health.

This clonotype has just one count. The germline gene is not matched at one end of the junction; a read error may be the cause. V usage is TRBV7-7 and J usage is TRBJ2-1, with D maybe TRBD1 (6 bases). CDR3 length equals 15 residues. Per the germline V gene, CDR1 is SSHAT and CDR2 is FNYEAQ (reference sequence). The CDR3 here is CASSAGQRSYNEQFF. CDR3 sequence (DNA): TGTGCTAGCAGCGCCGGACAGCGGTCCTACAATGAGCAGTTCTTC.

This chain connects TRBV5-1 to TRBJ2-2; 7 bases are shared with TRBD2. The germline V gene has CDR1 SGHRS and CDR2 YFSETQ. This CDR3 comprises 17 residues. V lost 0 bases to trimming and J lost 2 bases; unmatched junction nucleotides: 7. The CDR3 nucleotides read TGCGCCAGCAGCTTGGATCCTCCTAGCGGAAACACCGGGGAGCTGTTTTTT. This sequence encodes CASSLDPPSGNTGELFF. Full variable domain (outside the CDR3, taken from reference TRBV5-1 and TRBJ2-2): KAGVTQTPRYLIKTRGQQVTLSCSPISGHRSVSWYQQTPGQGLQFLFEYFSETQRNKGNFPGRFSGRQFSNSRSEMNVSTLELGDSALYLCASSLDPPSGNTGELFFGEGSRLTVL.

This clonotype occurred a few times. This chain joins TRBV5-1 and TRBJ2-1; TRBD2 matches at 9 bases. CDR3 length: 14 residues. V lost 0 bases, J lost 10 bases, and 5 bases stayed unmatched. In germline, CDR1 is SGHRS, CDR2 YFSETQ. CDR3 loop: CASSLVAGAREQFF. For the CDR3, the DNA is TGCGCCAGCAGCTTGGTAGCGGGAGCAAGAGAGCAGTTCTTC. The full variable domain, with the rest looked up from reference TRBV5-1 and TRBJ2-1, is KAGVTQTPRYLIKTRGQQVTLSCSPISGHRSVSWYQQTPGQGLQFLFEYFSETQRNKGNFPGRFSGRQFSNSRSEMNVSTLELGDSALYLCASSLVAGAREQFFGPGTRLTVL.

The table lists this clonotype with a few counts. One end of the junction fails to match germline, which may point to a read error. The rearrangement uses TRBV25-1 and TRBJ1-2; no definite D call. Germline V gives CDR1 MGHDK, CDR2 SYGVNS. The CDR3 is made up of 16 amino acids. The CDR3 loop is CASSETTRAGPYGCTF. The CDR3, as DNA: TGTGCCAGCAGTGAGACCACGCGAGCAGGACCCTATGGCTGCACCTTC.

The V call is TRBV18, the J call TRBJ1-1; D gene uncertain. The V gene's germline CDR1 is KGHSH and CDR2 LQKENI. The CDR3 runs 15 residues. The V and J ends lost 1 base and 2 bases respectively, with 11 bases between them. The CDR3 region is CASSPLGRPNTEAFF. The DNA of the CDR3 is TGTGCCAGCTCACCACTTGGACGGCCTAACACTGAAGCTTTCTTT.